The 8 T cell receptor beta chains reported below all come from one sample, sequenced in a study of blood T cell repertoires in COVID-19. TCRdb's copy holds only in-frame clones and misses some; the assay was immunoSEQ multiplex PCR. The table lists 200,000 to 250,000 clones, roughly 84% of them singletons, with less than 20% in the top ten. Specimen: peripheral blood. Every receptor here comes from a woman of 80 years or more with active or convalescent COVID-19.

This clone was seen more than once but under ten times. V and J are TRBV19 and TRBJ1-5, with D perhaps TRBD1 (5 bases). V lost 0 bases, J lost 1 base, and 10 bases lay in between. Germline CDR1 and CDR2: LNHDA and SQIVND (reference sequence). There are 16 residues in the CDR3. Written as DNA, the CDR3 is TGTGCCAGTAGTATAGATTCTCGGGGGAGCAATCAGCCCCAGCATTTT. It encodes CASSIDSRGSNQPQHF.

A word on this clone: This sample includes further DNA sequences coding for the same CDR3. The chain carries TRBV11-3 and TRBJ2-7; perhaps TRBD1 as D (6 bases). Trimming pared 0 bases from V and 2 bases from J, leaving 8 bases between. Per the germline V gene, CDR1 is SGHNT and CDR2 is YENEEA. This CDR3 region has 14 residues. CDR3 region: CASSLDRTAYEQYF. The CDR3 DNA is TGTGCCAGCAGCTTAGACAGGACAGCCTACGAGCAGTACTTC. The entire variable domain, with the rest obtained from reference TRBV11-3 and TRBJ2-7, is as follows: EAGVVQSPRYKIIEKKQPVAFWCNPISGHNTLYWYLQNLGQGPELLIRYENEEAVDDSQLPKDRFSAERLKGVDSTLKIQPAELGDSAVYLCASSLDRTAYEQYFGPGTRLTVT.

The V and J genes are TRBV7-2 and TRBJ1-2; possibly TRBD1 for D (6 bases). The V gene's germline CDR1 is SGHTA and CDR2 FQGNSA. The length of the CDR3 is 14 residues. V dropped 5 bases and J dropped 8 bases, with 18 bases sitting between them. Here the CDR3 reads CASSPNRGGWGYTF. The DNA for the CDR3 is TGTGCCAGCAGCCCCAATAGGGGGGGCTGGGGCTACACCTTC.

This rearrangement joins TRBV10-3 to TRBJ2-5, with 7 bases matching TRBD1. V shed 2 bases, J shed 5 bases, and the junction held 8 bases outside the gene matches. Germline CDR1 reads ENHRY; CDR2 reads SYGVKD. The CDR3 loop spans 15 amino acids. The CDR3 bases are TGTGCCATCAGTGAGGCTAGAGGGGGCCGGGAGACCCAGTACTTC. Translated: CAISEARGGRETQYF.

The chain combines TRBV28 with TRBJ2-4; D is undetermined. Trimming stripped 3 bases from V and 0 bases from J, with 9 bases between. The CDR3 sequence is 15 residues long. Germline assignment: CDR1 MDHEN and CDR2 SYDVKM. In nucleotides, the CDR3 is TGTGCCAGCAGTTTGGGCAGTATAGCCAAAAACATTCAGTACTTC. Translated, it gives CASSLGSIAKNIQYF.

This clone occurred a few times. The rearrangement uses TRBV5-8 and TRBJ1-4, with a possible D match to TRBD1 (6 bases). The V end was cut by 5 bases, the J end by 6 bases, with 14 bases between. Germline CDR1 reads SGHTS; CDR2 reads YDEGEE. This CDR3 comprises 14 residues. The CDR3 DNA sequence: TGTGCCAGCAGTTCCGGGACAAAAGATGAAAAACTGTTTTTT. It specifies CASSSGTKDEKLFF.

This clone appeared a single time. The chain joins TRBV11-2 to TRBJ1-1; maybe TRBD1 (6 bases). Germline values: CDR1 SGHAT, CDR2 FQNNGV. The CDR3 loop spans 12 amino acids. V was shortened by 4 bases and J by 10 bases, with 13 bases between the two germline ends. CDR3 sequence reads: CASSSAGARAFF. In nucleotides, the CDR3 is TGTGCCAGCAGCTCCGCAGGGGCTCGAGCTTTCTTT.

J is TRBJ2-5 and V is TRBV20-1; D is possibly TRBD1 (5 bases). From germline, CDR1 is DFQATT and CDR2 SNEGSKA (reference sequence). Between the trimmed V and J ends, which lost 3 bases and 5 bases, there was a span of 13 bases. This CDR3 region has 13 residues. CDR3 sequence reads: CSASSGPGETQYF. The CDR3 DNA is TGCAGTGCTAGTAGTGGGCCAGGGGAGACCCAGTACTTC.